This TCR beta chain comes out of a study of CD8+ T cells in alopecia areata. Specified treatment: oral pan-JAK inhibitor, 5-10 mg twice daily. This clone was counted only a few times. What it recognizes is unknown. After isolation, RNA underwent reverse transcription to generate cDNA as the sequencing template. The table came from immunoSEQ multiplex PCR; TCRdb's copy has only in-frame clones and leaves some out. The profile shows over 150,000 clones, 53% of them singletons. Per germline, CDR1 SQVTM and CDR2 ANQGSEA. V shed 2 bases and J shed 4 bases, with 14 bases lying between them. This CDR3 is 14 amino acids long. General study points: Scalp sequencing also captures normal skin's resident alphabeta T cells.

This receptor was identified in a human donor with alopecia areata. V usage is TRBV29-1 and J usage is TRBJ1-2; a possible D gene is TRBD1 (6 bases). The sample in question was CD8+ T cells sorted from blood, obtained at week 24, from a patient treated with tofacitinib. CDR3 nucleotide sequence: TGCAGCGTTGAATCACAGGGTCCTTCCTATGGCTACACCTTC. Translated, it gives CSVESQGPSYGYTF.